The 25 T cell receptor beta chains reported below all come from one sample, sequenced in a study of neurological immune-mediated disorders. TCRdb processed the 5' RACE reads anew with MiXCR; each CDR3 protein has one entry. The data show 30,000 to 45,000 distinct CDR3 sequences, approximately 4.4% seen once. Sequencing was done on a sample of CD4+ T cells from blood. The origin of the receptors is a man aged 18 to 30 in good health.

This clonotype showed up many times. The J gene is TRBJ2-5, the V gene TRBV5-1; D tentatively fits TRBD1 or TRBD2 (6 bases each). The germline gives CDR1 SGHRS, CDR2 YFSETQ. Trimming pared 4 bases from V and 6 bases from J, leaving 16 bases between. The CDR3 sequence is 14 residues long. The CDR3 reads CASSVTGGEKTQYF. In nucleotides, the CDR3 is TGCGCCAGCAGCGTAACCGGGGGCGAGAAGACCCAGTACTTC.

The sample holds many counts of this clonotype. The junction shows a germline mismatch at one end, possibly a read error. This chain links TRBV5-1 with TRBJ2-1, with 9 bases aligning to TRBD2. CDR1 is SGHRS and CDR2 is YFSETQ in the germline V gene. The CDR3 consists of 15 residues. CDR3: CASSLVLAGSDDKVF. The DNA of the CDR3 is TGCGCCAGCAGCTTGGTTCTAGCGGGGTCCGATGATAAGGTCTTC.

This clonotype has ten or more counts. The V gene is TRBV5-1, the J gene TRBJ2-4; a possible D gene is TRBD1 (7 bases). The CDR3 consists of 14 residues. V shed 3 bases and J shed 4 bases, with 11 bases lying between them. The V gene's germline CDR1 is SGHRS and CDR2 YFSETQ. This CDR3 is CASSWAGQKNIQYF. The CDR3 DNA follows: TGCGCCAGCAGCTGGGCGGGACAGAAAAACATTCAGTACTTC.

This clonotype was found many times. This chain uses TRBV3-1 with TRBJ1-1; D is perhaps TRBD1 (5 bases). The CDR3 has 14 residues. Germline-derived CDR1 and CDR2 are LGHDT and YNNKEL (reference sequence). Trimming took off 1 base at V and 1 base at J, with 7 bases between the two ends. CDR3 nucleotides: TGTGCCAGCAGCCAAGGCGGGGCGAACACTGAAGCTTTCTTT. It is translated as CASSQGGANTEAFF.

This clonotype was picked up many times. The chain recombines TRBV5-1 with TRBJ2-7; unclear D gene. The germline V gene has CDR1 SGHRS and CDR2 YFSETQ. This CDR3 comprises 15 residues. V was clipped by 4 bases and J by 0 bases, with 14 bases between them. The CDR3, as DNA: TGCGCCAGCAGCCCCGCTCCGGTCAGCTCCTACGAGCAGTACTTC. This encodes CASSPAPVSSYEQYF.

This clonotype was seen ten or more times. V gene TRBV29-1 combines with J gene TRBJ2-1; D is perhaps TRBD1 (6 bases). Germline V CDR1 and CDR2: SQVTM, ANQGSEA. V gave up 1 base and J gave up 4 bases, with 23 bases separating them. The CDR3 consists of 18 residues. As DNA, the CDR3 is TGCAGCGTTGAAGGACTAAATGAAAGGACAGCAGGATACAATGAGCAGTTCTTC. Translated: CSVEGLNERTAGYNEQFF.

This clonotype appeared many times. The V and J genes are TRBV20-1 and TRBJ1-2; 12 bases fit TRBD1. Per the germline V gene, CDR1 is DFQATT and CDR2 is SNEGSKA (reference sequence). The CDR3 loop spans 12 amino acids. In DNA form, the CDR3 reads TGCAGCGGGGGACAGGGGGCGGGAGGCTACACCTTC. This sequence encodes CSGGQGAGGYTF.

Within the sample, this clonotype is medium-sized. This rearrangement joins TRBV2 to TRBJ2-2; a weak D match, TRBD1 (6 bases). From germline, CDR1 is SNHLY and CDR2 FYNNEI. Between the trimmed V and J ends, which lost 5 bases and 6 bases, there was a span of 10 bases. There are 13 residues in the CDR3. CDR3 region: CASSYRVAGELFF. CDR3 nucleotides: TGTGCCAGCAGTTACAGGGTGGCCGGGGAGCTGTTTTTT. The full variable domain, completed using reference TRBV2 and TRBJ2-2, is EPEVTQTPSHQVTQMGQEVILRCVPISNHLYFYWYRQILGQKVEFLVSFYNNEISEKSEIFDDQFSVERPDGSNFTLKIRSTKLEDSAMYFCASSYRVAGELFFGEGSRLTVL.

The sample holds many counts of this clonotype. CDR3 protein: CASSGNPWDTQYF. The DNA of the CDR3 is TGTGCCAGCAGTGGAAATCCCTGGGATACGCAGTATTTT. The chain uses TRBV6-1 and TRBJ2-3; no clear D. Trimming removed 4 bases from V and 6 bases from J, with 11 bases in between. Germline CDR1 reads MNHNS; CDR2 reads SASEGT. The CDR3 totals 13 residues.

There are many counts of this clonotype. CDR3 residues: CASSFWTGGDYGYTF. CDR3 DNA sequence: TGCGCCAGCAGCTTCTGGACAGGAGGGGACTATGGCTACACCTTC. The rearrangement uses TRBV5-1 and TRBJ1-2; 7 bases fit TRBD1. V was clipped by 2 bases and J by 3 bases; unmatched bases: 7. The V gene's germline CDR1 is SGHRS and CDR2 YFSETQ. The CDR3 runs 15 residues.

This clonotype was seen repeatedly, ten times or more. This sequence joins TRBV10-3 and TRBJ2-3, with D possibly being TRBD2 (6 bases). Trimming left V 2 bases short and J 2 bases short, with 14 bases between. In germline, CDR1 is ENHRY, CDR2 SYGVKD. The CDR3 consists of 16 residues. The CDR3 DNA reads TGTGCCATCAGTGAGCCCACCGGCGGGGTCACAGATACGCAGTATTTT. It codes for CAISEPTGGVTDTQYF.

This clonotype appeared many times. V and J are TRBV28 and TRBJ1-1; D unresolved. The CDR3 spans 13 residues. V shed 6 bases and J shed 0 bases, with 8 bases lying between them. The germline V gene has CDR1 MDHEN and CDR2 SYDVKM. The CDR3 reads CASRGSLNTEAFF. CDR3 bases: TGTGCCAGCAGGGGCAGCCTGAACACTGAAGCTTTCTTT.

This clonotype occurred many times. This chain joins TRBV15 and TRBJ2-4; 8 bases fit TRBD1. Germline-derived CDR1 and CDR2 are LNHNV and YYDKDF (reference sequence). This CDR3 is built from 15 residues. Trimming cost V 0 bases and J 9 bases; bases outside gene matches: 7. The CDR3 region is CATSRDVQGAGIQYF. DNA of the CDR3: TGTGCCACCAGCAGAGATGTCCAGGGGGCGGGCATTCAGTACTTC.

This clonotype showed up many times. This CDR3 is CASSLHLGVATEAFF. CDR3 in DNA: TGTGCCAGCAGCCTCCACCTAGGGGTGGCCACTGAAGCTTTCTTT. The V and J genes are TRBV9 and TRBJ1-1; D perhaps matches TRBD1 (5 bases). The germline V gene has CDR1 SGDLS and CDR2 YYNGEE. The CDR3 is 15 residues long. Trimming left V 4 bases short and J 4 bases short, with 17 bases between. Using reference TRBV9 and TRBJ1-1 for the parts outside the CDR3, the full variable domain is DSGVTQTPKHLITATGQRVTLRCSPRSGDLSVYWYQQSLDQGLQFLIQYYNGEERAKGNILERFSAQQFPDLHSELNLSSLELGDSALYFCASSLHLGVATEAFFGQGTRLTVV.

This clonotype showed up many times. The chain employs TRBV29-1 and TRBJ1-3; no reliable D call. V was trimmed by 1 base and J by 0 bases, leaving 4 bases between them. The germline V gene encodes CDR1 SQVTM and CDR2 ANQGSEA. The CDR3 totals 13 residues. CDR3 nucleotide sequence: TGCAGCGTTGAAGTTATCTCTGGAAACACCATATATTTT. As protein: CSVEVISGNTIYF.

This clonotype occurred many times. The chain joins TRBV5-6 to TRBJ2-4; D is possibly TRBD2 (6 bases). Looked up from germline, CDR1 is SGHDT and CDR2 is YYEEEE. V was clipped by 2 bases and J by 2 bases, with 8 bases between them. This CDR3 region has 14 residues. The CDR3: CASSFGGTKNIQYF. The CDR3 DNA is TGTGCCAGCAGCTTCGGAGGGACCAAAAACATTCAGTACTTC. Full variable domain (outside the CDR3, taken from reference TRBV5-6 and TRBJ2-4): DAGVTQSPTHLIKTRGQQVTLRCSPKSGHDTVSWYQQALGQGPQFIFQYYEEEERQRGNFPDRFSGHQFPNYSSELNVNALLLGDSALYLCASSFGGTKNIQYFGAGTRLSVL.

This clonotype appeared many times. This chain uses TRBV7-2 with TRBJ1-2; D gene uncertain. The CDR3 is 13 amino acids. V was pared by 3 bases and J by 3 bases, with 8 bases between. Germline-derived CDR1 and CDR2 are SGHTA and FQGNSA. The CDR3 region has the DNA TGTGCCAGCAGCTTTAGGACCGACTATGGCTACACCTTC. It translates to CASSFRTDYGYTF.

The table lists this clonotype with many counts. CDR3: CASSGATVFSYEQYF. Written as DNA, the CDR3 is TGTGCCAGCAGTGGGGCGACAGTGTTCTCCTACGAGCAGTACTTC. This chain joins TRBV25-1 and TRBJ2-7; D perhaps matches TRBD1 (5 bases). V lost 4 bases and J lost 0, with 13 bases in between. Germline CDR1 reads MGHDK; CDR2 reads SYGVNS. This CDR3 comprises 15 residues.

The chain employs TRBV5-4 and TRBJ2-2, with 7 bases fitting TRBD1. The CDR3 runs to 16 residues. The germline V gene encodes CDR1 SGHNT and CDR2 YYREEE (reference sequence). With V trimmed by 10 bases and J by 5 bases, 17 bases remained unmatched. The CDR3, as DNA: TGTGCCGGAGGACTCAACAGGGGTTCGGGAACCGGGGAGCTGTTTTTT. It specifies CAGGLNRGSGTGELFF.

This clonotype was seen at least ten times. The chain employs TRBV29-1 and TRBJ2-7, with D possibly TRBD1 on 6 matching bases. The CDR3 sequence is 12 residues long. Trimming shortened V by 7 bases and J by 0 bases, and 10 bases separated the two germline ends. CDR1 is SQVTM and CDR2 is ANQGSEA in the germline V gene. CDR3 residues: CSGRTASYEQYF. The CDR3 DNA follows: TGCAGCGGACGGACAGCCTCCTACGAGCAGTACTTC.

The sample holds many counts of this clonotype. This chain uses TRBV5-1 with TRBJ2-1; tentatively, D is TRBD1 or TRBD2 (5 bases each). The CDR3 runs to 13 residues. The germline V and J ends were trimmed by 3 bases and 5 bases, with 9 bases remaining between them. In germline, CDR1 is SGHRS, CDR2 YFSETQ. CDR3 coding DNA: TGCGCCAGCAGCTCGGGGCCAGACAATGAGCAGTTCTTC. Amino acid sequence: CASSSGPDNEQFF.

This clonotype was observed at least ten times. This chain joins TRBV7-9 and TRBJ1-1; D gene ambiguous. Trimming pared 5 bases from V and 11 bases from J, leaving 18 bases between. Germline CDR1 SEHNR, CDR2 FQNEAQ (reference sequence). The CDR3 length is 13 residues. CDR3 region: CASSRGPLNGAFF. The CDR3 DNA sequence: TGTGCCAGCAGCCGAGGGCCCTTGAATGGGGCTTTCTTT.

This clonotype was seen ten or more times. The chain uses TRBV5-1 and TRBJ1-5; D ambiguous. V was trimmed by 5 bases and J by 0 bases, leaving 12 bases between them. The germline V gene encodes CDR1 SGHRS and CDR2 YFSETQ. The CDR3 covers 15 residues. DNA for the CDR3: TGCGCCAGCAGACGTGGGGTGGATAGCAATCAGCCCCAGCATTTT. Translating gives CASRRGVDSNQPQHF.

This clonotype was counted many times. CDR3 protein: CAIRTGPLGAYNEQFF. In DNA form, the CDR3 reads TGTGCCATCAGGACCGGGCCCCTGGGGGCCTACAATGAGCAGTTCTTC. The rearrangement joins TRBV10-3 to TRBJ2-1; perhaps D is TRBD1 or TRBD2 (5 bases each). The V and J ends lost 6 bases and 2 bases respectively, with 17 bases between them. The CDR3 is 16 residues long. Germline loops: CDR1 ENHRY, CDR2 SYGVKD.

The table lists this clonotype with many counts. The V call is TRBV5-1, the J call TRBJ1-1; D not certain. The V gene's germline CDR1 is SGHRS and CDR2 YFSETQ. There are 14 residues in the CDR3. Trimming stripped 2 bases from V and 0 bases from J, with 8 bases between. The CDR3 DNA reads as TGCGCCAGCAGCTTTAGCGGGATGAACACTGAAGCTTTCTTT. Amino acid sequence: CASSFSGMNTEAFF.